This is a list of T cell receptor beta chains from one sample in a study of radiation and T cells in renal cell carcinoma. Sequenced by immunoSEQ multiplex PCR; TCRdb stores in-frame clones only, minus some. The sample gives 150,000 or so clones, about nine tenths of which show up once; approximately 4% is in the top ten. The specimen was blood, collected from a patient whose treatment included radiotherapy and nephrectomy. The receptor source for this set is a woman in her 70s with renal cell carcinoma. Each CDR3 is given with its conserved first and last residue. Fields, in order: J gene, V gene, D gene, clone size, CDR3 protein, CDR3 DNA. The D gene is left open where the match is weak. Size tells how often a clone was seen (once, few, many) or the class of an expanded clone, and some rows leave it out.

TRBJ1-5 TRBV28 NA once CASANQGGSGQPQHF TGTGCCAGCGCAAACCAAGGGGGATCGGGTCAGCCCCAGCATTTT
TRBJ2-5 TRBV5-6 NA NA CASSTPGGWYQETQYF TGTGCCAGCAGCACCCCCGGCGGTTGGTACCAAGAGACCCAGTACTTC
TRBJ2-1 TRBV19 NA NA CASSTDRLTYNEQFF TGTGCCAGTAGTACCGACAGGTTAACCTACAATGAGCAGTTCTTC
TRBJ2-3 TRBV19 NA NA CASRRASGTDTQYF TGTGCCAGTAGACGAGCTAGCGGCACAGATACGCAGTATTTT
TRBJ2-3 TRBV5-1 NA NA CASSFGRTDTQYF TGCGCCAGCAGCTTCGGCCGGACAGATACGCAGTATTTT
TRBJ1-1 TRBV13 NA few CASSLDRATEAFF TGTGCCAGCAGCTTAGACAGGGCCACTGAAGCTTTCTTT
TRBJ2-1 TRBV28 NA NA CASSPRNHNEQFF TGTGCCAGCAGTCCCAGAAATCACAATGAGCAGTTCTTC
TRBJ1-6 TRBV9 TRBD1 NA CASSSTGTDSPLHF TGTGCCAGCAGCAGTACAGGGACAGATTCACCCCTCCACTTT
TRBJ1-5 TRBV6-1 NA NA CASSEGTNQPQHF TGTGCCAGCAGTGAAGGGACGAATCAGCCCCAGCATTTT
TRBJ2-2 TRBV11-2 NA NA CASSPPGTNTGELFF TGTGCCAGCAGCCCGCCGGGAACGAACACCGGGGAGCTGTTTTTT
TRBJ2-7 TRBV19 TRBD1 NA CASSSRDRVYEQYF TGTGCCAGTAGTAGCCGGGACAGGGTGTACGAGCAGTACTTC
TRBJ1-5 TRBV7-2 NA NA CASSSQASLQPQHF TGTGCCAGCAGCTCACAGGCTTCGTTGCAGCCCCAGCATTTT
TRBJ2-7 TRBV2 NA NA CASNPRTVLSYEQYF TGTGCCAGCAACCCGAGGACTGTTCTGTCCTACGAGCAGTACTTC
TRBJ1-2 TRBV6-1 NA once CASRSRLGQGGYTF TGTGCCAGCAGATCCAGGCTGGGTCAGGGAGGCTACACCTTC
TRBJ1-2 TRBV6-1 TRBD1 NA CASTPGGYGYTF TGTGCCAGCACCCCAGGGGGCTATGGCTACACCTTC
TRBJ2-7 TRBV5-6 NA NA CASSLAGQPNYEQYF TGTGCCAGCAGCTTGGCCGGCCAGCCAAACTACGAGCAGTACTTC
TRBJ2-2 TRBV15 TRBD2 NA CATSNGGASGELFF TGTGCCACCAGCAACGGGGGGGCGTCCGGGGAGCTGTTTTTT
TRBJ2-6 TRBV2 NA once CASMFGGSGANVLTF TGTGCCAGCATGTTTGGGGGCTCTGGGGCCAACGTCCTGACTTTC
TRBJ2-7 TRBV28 TRBD2 NA CASALGTSGGEQYF TGTGCCAGCGCGCTAGGGACTAGCGGCGGAGAGCAGTACTTC
TRBJ2-1 TRBV19 TRBD1 NA CASSIGRTGGGQFF TGTGCCAGTAGTATAGGGAGGACAGGGGGCGGGCAGTTCTTC
TRBJ1-5 TRBV6-1 TRBD1 NA CASSETRGRGQPQHF TGTGCCAGCAGTGAAACCAGGGGGCGAGGTCAGCCCCAGCATTTT
TRBJ2-6 TRBV4-1 NA once CASSQPYRTSSSGANVLTF TGCGCCAGCAGCCAACCATACCGGACAAGTAGCTCTGGGGCCAACGTCCTGACTTTC
TRBJ1-2 TRBV6-5 NA once CASSYAMDDGYTF TGTGCCAGCAGCTATGCCATGGACGATGGCTACACCTTC
TRBJ2-4 TRBV5-5 NA NA CASSLRLLDIQYF TGTGCCAGCAGCTTGAGGCTATTGGACATTCAGTACTTC
TRBJ1-1 TRBV15 NA NA CATSPVATGLNTEAFF TGTGCCACCAGCCCCGTAGCGACAGGTTTGAACACTGAAGCTTTCTTT
TRBJ2-5 TRBV18 NA NA CASSQYQETQYF TGTGCCAGCTCACAGTACCAAGAGACCCAGTACTTC
TRBJ1-1 TRBV19 NA NA CASSILLGAMNTEAFF TGTGCCAGTAGTATTCTCCTAGGGGCCATGAACACTGAAGCTTTCTTT
TRBJ2-7 TRBV10-3 NA NA CAISGTGTREQYF TGTGCCATCAGTGGAACCGGGACGCGGGAGCAGTACTTC
TRBJ2-1 TRBV18 NA NA CASSELPGRWGNEQFF TGTGCCAGCTCAGAGCTTCCGGGGCGATGGGGGAATGAGCAGTTCTTC
TRBJ1-5 TRBV25-1 NA NA CASSGPTQPQHF TGTGCCAGCAGTGGTCCCACTCAGCCCCAGCATTTT
TRBJ1-3 TRBV2 NA NA CASSEDLTRAGNTIYF TGTGCCAGCAGTGAAGACCTGACACGAGCTGGAAACACCATATATTTT
TRBJ1-1 TRBV6-6 TRBD1 NA CASSGDRGNTEAFF TGTGCCAGCAGTGGGGACAGAGGAAACACTGAAGCTTTCTTT
TRBJ1-3 TRBV28 NA NA CASLTPGPGNTIYF TGTGCCAGCCTTACTCCGGGACCAGGAAACACCATATATTTT
TRBJ1-5 TRBV4-3 TRBD1 NA CASSPSWAGGFQPQHF TGCGCCAGCAGCCCCTCATGGGCAGGGGGTTTTCAGCCCCAGCATTTT
TRBJ2-5 TRBV7-2 NA once CASSLGTGRVQETQYF TGTGCCAGCAGCTTAGGAACAGGGAGAGTCCAAGAGACCCAGTACTTC
TRBJ1-1 TRBV7-8 NA NA CASSFTGRSNTEAFF TGTGCCAGCAGCTTCACCGGGAGATCGAACACTGAAGCTTTCTTT
TRBJ1-2 TRBV6-6 TRBD1 NA CASTVLTGDYGYTF TGTGCCAGCACCGTCCTAACAGGGGACTATGGCTACACCTTC
TRBJ1-4 TRBV30 TRBD1 NA CAWSPPGTDEKLFF TGTGCCTGGAGTCCCCCCGGGACAGATGAAAAACTGTTTTTT
TRBJ2-3 TRBV5-8 TRBD2 NA CASSPQRGGTDTQYF TGTGCCAGCAGCCCACAGCGGGGGGGCACAGATACGCAGTATTTT
TRBJ1-1 TRBV12-5 NA NA CASGLGQGGTEAFF TGTGCTAGTGGTTTGGGGCAGGGCGGCACTGAAGCTTTCTTT
TRBJ2-7 TRBV28 TRBD1 NA CASSFLGQATYEQYF TGTGCCAGCAGTTTCTTGGGACAGGCGACCTACGAGCAGTACTTC
TRBJ2-2 TRBV5-1 NA NA CASSLDTNTGELFF TGCGCCAGCAGCTTGGACACCAACACCGGGGAGCTGTTTTTT
TRBJ1-2 TRBV2 TRBD1 few CASSGGQGSTF TGTGCCAGCAGCGGGGGACAGGGATCGACCTTC
TRBJ1-1 TRBV5-1 NA NA CASSLAVSTQNTEAFF TGCGCCAGCAGCTTGGCTGTATCCACTCAGAACACTGAAGCTTTCTTT
TRBJ2-7 TRBV6-5 NA NA CASSSTGTGSYEQYF TGTGCCAGCAGTTCAACAGGGACCGGCAGCTACGAGCAGTACTTC
TRBJ2-7 TRBV5-4 NA NA CASSSAIVPYEQYF TGTGCCAGCAGCTCCGCTATAGTACCCTACGAGCAGTACTTC